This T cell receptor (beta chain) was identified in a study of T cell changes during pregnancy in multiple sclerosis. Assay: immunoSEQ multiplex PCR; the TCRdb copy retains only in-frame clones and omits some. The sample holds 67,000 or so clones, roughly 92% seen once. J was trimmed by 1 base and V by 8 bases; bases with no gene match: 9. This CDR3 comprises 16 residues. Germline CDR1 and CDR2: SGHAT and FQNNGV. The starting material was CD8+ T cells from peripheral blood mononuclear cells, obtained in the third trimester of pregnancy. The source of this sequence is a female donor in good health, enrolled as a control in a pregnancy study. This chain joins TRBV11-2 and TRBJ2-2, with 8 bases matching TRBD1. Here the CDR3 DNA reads TGTGCCAGCCCCGGGCCGACAGGGGTGAACACCGGGGAGCTGTTTTTT. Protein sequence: CASPGPTGVNTGELFF.